This entry describes one T cell receptor beta chain. The target antigen is unknown. Here immunoSEQ multiplex PCR was the method, and the copy in TCRdb shows in-frame clones only, minus some. Here the sample spans some 31,000 clones, roughly nine tenths being singletons. The data belong to a study of chemoradiotherapy in HPV16-positive cancers. Study context: Two HPV16-positive patients' cells yielded candidate HPV-specific clones and common motifs. Study-wide points: Candidate HPV-specific clones and E7-related TCR motifs grew in tumor during treatment. The functional HPV-specific definition rests on just two HPV16-positive patients.

Germline V gene data show CDR1 as SGHDT and CDR2 as YYEEEE. CDR3 length equals 13 residues. With V trimmed by 5 bases and J by 3 bases, 2 bases remained unmatched. Repertoires were sampled repeatedly during chemoradiotherapy. This chain uses TRBV5-6 with TRBJ2-7, with 10 positions matching TRBD1. The sequences come from blood, collected from a patient who underwent chemoradiotherapy. The clonotype was recovered from a human donor with HPV-associated anogenital cancer. The CDR3 DNA reads TGTGCCAGCAGGAGGACAGGGGGCTACGAGCAGTACTTC. This codes for CASRRTGGYEQYF.